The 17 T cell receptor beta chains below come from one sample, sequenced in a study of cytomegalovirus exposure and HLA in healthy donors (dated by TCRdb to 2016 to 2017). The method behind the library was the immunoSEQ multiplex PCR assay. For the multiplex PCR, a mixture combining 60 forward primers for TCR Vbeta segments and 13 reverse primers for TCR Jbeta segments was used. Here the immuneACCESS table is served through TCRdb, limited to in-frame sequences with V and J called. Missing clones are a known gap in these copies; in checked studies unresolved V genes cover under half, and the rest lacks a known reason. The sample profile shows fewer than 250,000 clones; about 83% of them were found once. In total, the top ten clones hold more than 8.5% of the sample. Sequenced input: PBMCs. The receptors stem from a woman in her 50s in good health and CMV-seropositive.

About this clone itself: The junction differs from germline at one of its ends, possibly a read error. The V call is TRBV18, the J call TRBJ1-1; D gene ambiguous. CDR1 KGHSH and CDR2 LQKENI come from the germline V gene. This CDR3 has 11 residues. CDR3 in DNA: TGTGCCAGCTCAACATCGTCCCAGACTACCTTT. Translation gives CASSTSSQTTF.

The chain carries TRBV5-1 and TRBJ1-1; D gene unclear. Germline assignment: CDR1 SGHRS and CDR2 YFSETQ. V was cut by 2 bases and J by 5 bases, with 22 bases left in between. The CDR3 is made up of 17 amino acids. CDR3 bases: TGCGCCAGCAGCTTATTCGGTGGCAGTAGAACAGAGACTGAAGCTTTCTTT. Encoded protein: CASSLFGGSRTETEAFF. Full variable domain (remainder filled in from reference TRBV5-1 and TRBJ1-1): KAGVTQTPRYLIKTRGQQVTLSCSPISGHRSVSWYQQTPGQGLQFLFEYFSETQRNKGNFPGRFSGRQFSNSRSEMNVSTLELGDSALYLCASSLFGGSRTETEAFFGQGTRLTVV.

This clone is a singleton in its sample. CDR3 protein: CASSLDTGYTTYEQYF. The CDR3, as DNA: TGTGCCAGCAGCTTAGACACAGGTTACACAACCTACGAGCAGTACTTC. The chain has TRBV7-2 and TRBJ2-7; the D gene is possibly TRBD1 (5 bases). CDR1 is SGHTA and CDR2 is FQGNSA in the germline V gene. There are 16 residues in the CDR3. Trimming removed 1 base at V and 2 bases at J, with 15 bases between.

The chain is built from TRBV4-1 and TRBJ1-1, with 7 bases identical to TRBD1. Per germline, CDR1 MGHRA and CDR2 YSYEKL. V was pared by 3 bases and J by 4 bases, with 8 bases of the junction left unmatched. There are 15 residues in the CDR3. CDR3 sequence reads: CASSQEGGRVTEAFF. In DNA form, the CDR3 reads TGCGCCAGCAGCCAGGAAGGGGGCAGGGTCACTGAAGCTTTCTTT.

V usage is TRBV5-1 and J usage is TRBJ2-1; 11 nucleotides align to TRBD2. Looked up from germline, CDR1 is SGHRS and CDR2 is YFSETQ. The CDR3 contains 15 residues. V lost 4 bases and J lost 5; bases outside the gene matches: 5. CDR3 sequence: CASSIHSGGDNEQFF. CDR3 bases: TGCGCCAGCAGCATCCATAGCGGGGGGGACAATGAGCAGTTCTTC.

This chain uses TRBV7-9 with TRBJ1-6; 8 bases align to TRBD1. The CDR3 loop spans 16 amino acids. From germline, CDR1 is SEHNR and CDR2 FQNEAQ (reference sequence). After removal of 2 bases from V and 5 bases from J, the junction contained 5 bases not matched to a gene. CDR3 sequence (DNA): TGTGCCAGCAGCTTACAGGGGGCGGTCCATAATTCACCCCTCCACTTT. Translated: CASSLQGAVHNSPLHF.

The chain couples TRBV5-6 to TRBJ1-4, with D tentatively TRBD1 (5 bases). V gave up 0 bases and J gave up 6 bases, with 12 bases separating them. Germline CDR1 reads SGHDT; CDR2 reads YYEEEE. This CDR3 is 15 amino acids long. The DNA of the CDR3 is TGTGCCAGCAGCTTGGGGGGCAGGCGGTATGAAAAACTGTTTTTT. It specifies CASSLGGRRYEKLFF.

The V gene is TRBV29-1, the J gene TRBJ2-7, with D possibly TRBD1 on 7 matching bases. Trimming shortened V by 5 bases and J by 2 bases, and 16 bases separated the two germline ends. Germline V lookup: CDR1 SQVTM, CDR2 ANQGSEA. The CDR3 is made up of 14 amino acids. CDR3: CSVSRQGLTYEQYF. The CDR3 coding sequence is TGCAGCGTTTCCAGACAGGGACTTACCTACGAGCAGTACTTC.

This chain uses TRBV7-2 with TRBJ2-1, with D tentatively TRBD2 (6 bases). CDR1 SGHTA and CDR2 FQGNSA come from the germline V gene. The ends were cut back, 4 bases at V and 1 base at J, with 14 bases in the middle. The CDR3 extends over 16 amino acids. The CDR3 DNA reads TGTGCCAGCAGCTCCTTCCTCGGGGGTTCCTACAATGAGCAGTTCTTC. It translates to CASSSFLGGSYNEQFF.

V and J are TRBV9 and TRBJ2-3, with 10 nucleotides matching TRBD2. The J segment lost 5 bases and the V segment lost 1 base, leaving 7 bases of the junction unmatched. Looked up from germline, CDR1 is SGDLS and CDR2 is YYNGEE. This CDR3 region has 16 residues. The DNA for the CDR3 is TGTGCCAGCAGCGTAACACTAGCGGGGATGGGAGATACGCAGTATTTT. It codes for CASSVTLAGMGDTQYF.

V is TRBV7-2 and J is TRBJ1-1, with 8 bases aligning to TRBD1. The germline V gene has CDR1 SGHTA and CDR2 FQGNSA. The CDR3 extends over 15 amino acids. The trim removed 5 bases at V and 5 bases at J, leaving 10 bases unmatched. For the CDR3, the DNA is TGTGCCAGCAGCCGAAATCAGGGGGCGAGGACTGAAGCTTTCTTT. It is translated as CASSRNQGARTEAFF. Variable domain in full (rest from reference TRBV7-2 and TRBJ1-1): GAGVSQSPSNKVTEKGKDVELRCDPISGHTALYWYRQSLGQGLEFLIYFQGNSAPDKSGLPSDRFSAERTGGSVSTLTIQRTQQEDSAVYLCASSRNQGARTEAFFGQGTRLTVV.

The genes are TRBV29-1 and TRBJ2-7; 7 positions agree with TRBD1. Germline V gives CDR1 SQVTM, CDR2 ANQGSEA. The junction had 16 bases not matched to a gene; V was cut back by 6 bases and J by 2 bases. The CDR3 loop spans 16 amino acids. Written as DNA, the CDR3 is TGCAGCGTGGCGATTCTGGGACAGTGGGACCCCTACGAGCAGTACTTC. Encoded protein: CSVAILGQWDPYEQYF.

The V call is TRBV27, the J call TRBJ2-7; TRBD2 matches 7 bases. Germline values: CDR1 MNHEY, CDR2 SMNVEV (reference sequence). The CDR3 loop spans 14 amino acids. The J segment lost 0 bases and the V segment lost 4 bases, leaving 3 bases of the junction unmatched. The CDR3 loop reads CASSWTGGSYEQYF. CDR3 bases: TGTGCCAGCAGTTGGACGGGAGGCTCCTACGAGCAGTACTTC.

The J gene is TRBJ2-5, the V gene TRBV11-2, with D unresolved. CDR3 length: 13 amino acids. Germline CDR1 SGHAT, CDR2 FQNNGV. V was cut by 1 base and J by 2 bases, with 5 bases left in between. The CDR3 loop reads CASSLGRQETQYF. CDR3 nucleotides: TGTGCCAGCAGCTTAGGTAGACAAGAGACCCAGTACTTC. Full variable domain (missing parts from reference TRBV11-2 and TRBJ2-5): EAGVAQSPRYKIIEKRQSVAFWCNPISGHATLYWYQQILGQGPKLLIQFQNNGVVDDSQLPKDRFSAERLKGVDSTLKIQPAKLEDSAVYLCASSLGRQETQYFGPGTRLLVL.

The CDR3: CASSSNGYGYTF. Written as DNA, the CDR3 is TGCGCCAGCAGTTCTAACGGTTATGGCTACACCTTC. The chain combines TRBV10-2 with TRBJ1-2; D not certain. CDR3 size: 12 residues. V was clipped by 5 bases and J by 5 bases, with 9 bases between them. CDR1 is WSHSY and CDR2 is SAAADI in the germline V gene.

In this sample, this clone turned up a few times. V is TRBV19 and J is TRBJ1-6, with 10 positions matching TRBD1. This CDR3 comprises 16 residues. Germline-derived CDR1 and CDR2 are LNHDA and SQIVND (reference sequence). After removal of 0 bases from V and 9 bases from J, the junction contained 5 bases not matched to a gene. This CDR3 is CASSIDQGTGVSPLHF. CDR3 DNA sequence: TGTGCCAGTAGTATAGATCAAGGGACAGGGGTTTCACCCCTCCACTTT.

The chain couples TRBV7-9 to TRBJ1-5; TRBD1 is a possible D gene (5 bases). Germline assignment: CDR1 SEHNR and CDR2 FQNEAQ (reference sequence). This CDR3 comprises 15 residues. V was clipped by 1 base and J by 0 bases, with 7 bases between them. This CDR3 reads CASSLGGASNQPQHF. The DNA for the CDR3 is TGTGCCAGCAGCTTAGGCGGGGCTAGCAATCAGCCCCAGCATTTT.